The 17 T cell receptor beta chains given below trace back to one sample, sequenced in a study of monozygotic twins with inflammatory bowel disease. TCRdb reprocessed the 5' RACE reads and reports one entry per CDR3 protein, with no DNA. The sample includes approximately 330,000 distinct CDR3 sequences. The specimen sequenced was blood. The receptors here all came from a human donor with ulcerative colitis or Crohn's disease, or a healthy co-twin of an affected twin (not recorded which).

The chain is built from TRBV7-9 and TRBJ1-1; TCRdb calls TRBD1, which cannot be checked without DNA. This CDR3 spans 16 amino acids. The V gene's germline CDR1 is SEHNR and CDR2 FQNEAQ (reference sequence). The CDR3 here is CASSFNQGMKNTEAFF.

The chain uses TRBV7-2 and TRBJ2-1; TCRdb picks TRBD1, but there is no DNA to check that call. The CDR3 totals 14 residues. Germline-derived CDR1 and CDR2 are SGHTA and FQGNSA. CDR3 loop: CASSQGWARDEQFF.

The rearrangement joins TRBV9 to TRBJ1-6; checking the TCRdb D call of TRBD1 is not possible without DNA. The CDR3 extends over 16 amino acids. CDR1 is SGDLS, CDR2 YYNGEE, per germline. CDR3 protein: CASSARTAAGNSPLHF.

The V and J genes are TRBV11-2 and TRBJ2-5; the TCRdb call, TRBD2, lacks DNA for checking. The germline gives CDR1 SGHAT, CDR2 FQNNGV. The CDR3 spans 18 residues. The CDR3 loop reads CASSFPNQGGWNQETQYF.

The J gene is TRBJ1-6, the V gene TRBV19. The CDR3 consists of 18 residues. Germline V gene data show CDR1 as LNHDA and CDR2 as SQIVND (reference sequence). The CDR3 protein is CASSRGDSTSSYNSPLHF.

The V gene is TRBV28, the J gene TRBJ2-7; with no DNA, the TCRdb D assignment of TRBD1 cannot be verified. The CDR3 loop spans 12 amino acids. CDR1 and CDR2 from the germline V gene are MDHEN and SYDVKM. The CDR3 sequence is CASSPGRYEQYF.

The J gene is TRBJ2-7, the V gene TRBV4-3. The CDR3 length is 14 residues. Germline assignment: CDR1 LGHNA and CDR2 YSLEER. The CDR3 is CASSQVVGAYEQYF.

The chain uses TRBV20-1 and TRBJ2-3; the D call of TRBD2 rests on TCRdb alone, since no DNA is present to check it. CDR3 length equals 14 residues. CDR1 and CDR2 from the germline V gene are DFQATT and SNEGSKA (reference sequence). CDR3: CSAGGTSGTDTQYF.

The chain joins TRBV28 to TRBJ1-5. CDR3 length: 14 amino acids. Germline V CDR1 and CDR2: MDHEN, SYDVKM. The CDR3 spells CANGIRRSNQPQHF.

The rearrangement links TRBV5-6 to TRBJ1-2; as DNA is missing, the TRBD1 call by TCRdb cannot be tested. This CDR3 has 15 residues. The germline gives CDR1 SGHDT, CDR2 YYEEEE. The CDR3 loop is CASSPIRGPNYGYTF.

This chain joins TRBV4-1 and TRBJ2-5. This CDR3 contains 13 residues. CDR1 is MGHRA and CDR2 is YSYEKL in the germline V gene. The CDR3: CASSQIAPETQYF.

V gene TRBV4-2 combines with J gene TRBJ2-1; without DNA, the TCRdb call of TRBD2 cannot be checked. The CDR3 totals 16 residues. Germline V gives CDR1 LGHNA, CDR2 YNFKEQ. The CDR3 protein is CASSPEGLAGEVEQFF.

The chain combines TRBV4-1 with TRBJ2-4. The CDR3 has 17 residues. Germline V gene data show CDR1 as MGHRA and CDR2 as YSYEKL. CDR3: CASRDGRLPIAKNIQYF.

The chain uses TRBV18 and TRBJ1-4. This CDR3 region has 14 residues. Looked up from germline, CDR1 is KGHSH and CDR2 is LQKENI. This chain's CDR3 is CASSPSGPNEKLFF.

The chain combines TRBV25-1 with TRBJ1-6; no DNA is available, so the TRBD1 call from TCRdb remains unchecked. Looked up from germline, CDR1 is MGHDK and CDR2 is SYGVNS. CDR3 length: 14 residues. The CDR3 reads CASSRPGQSSPLHF. Based on the CDR3 plus reference TRBV25-1 and TRBJ1-6, the full variable domain is EADIYQTPRYLVIGTGKKITLECSQTMGHDKMYWYQQDPGMELHLIHYSYGVNSTEKGDLSSESTVSRIRTEHFPLTLESARPSHTSQYLCASSRPGQSSPLHFGNGTRLTVT.

The J gene is TRBJ1-2, the V gene TRBV20-1. The V gene's germline CDR1 is DFQATT and CDR2 SNEGSKA (reference sequence). The CDR3 extends over 14 amino acids. CDR3: CSASPEDYNYGYTF.

J is TRBJ1-3 and V is TRBV6-1; TCRdb lists TRBD1, though no DNA is available to test this call. This CDR3 is 15 amino acids long. Looked up from germline, CDR1 is MNHNS and CDR2 is SASEGT. Here the CDR3 reads CASSRRTVSGNTIYF.